The clone carrying this T cell receptor beta chain was observed many times. What it binds is unknown. The data originate from a study of breast tumors, draining lymph nodes, adjacent tissues. Study-level results: That most tumor T cells come from lymph nodes remained unproven. Compared with lymph nodes, tumors were less diverse; compared with nontumor tissue, more.

V lost 2 bases and J lost 3; bases outside the gene matches: 3. Germline V lookup: CDR1 SGHTA, CDR2 FQGNSA. The CDR3 runs 15 residues. TCRdb ran MiXCR on the multiplex PCR reads and lists one entry per CDR3 protein. The sample holds 200,000 to 300,000 distinct CDR3 sequences, around 30% seen once. Samples came from axillary lymph nodes draining the breast cancer. The specimen sequenced was axillary lymph node tissue. The sequence was obtained from a female donor with breast cancer. Some clones in this sample may be carry-over from other donors' samples. The rearrangement links TRBV7-2 to TRBJ2-7, with TRBD2 matching over 11 bases. This CDR3 is CASSLMLAGGYEQYF. For the CDR3, the DNA is TGTGCCAGCAGCTTAATGCTAGCGGGAGGCTACGAGCAGTACTTC.